Below, 2 T cell receptor beta chains from the same sample are listed, as sequenced in a study of technical replicates of blood from a few donors. Data came from immunoSEQ multiplex PCR; TCRdb stores just in-frame clones and leaves some out. The sample yields around 69,000 clones, approximately 83% seen once. Specimen: PBMCs. Receptors were obtained from a human donor in good health. Some clones in this sample may be carry-over from other donors' samples.

The genes are TRBV9 and TRBJ1-2, with D hard to call. Germline V CDR1 and CDR2: SGDLS, YYNGEE. The CDR3 spans 14 residues. V shed 4 bases and J shed 0 bases, with 10 bases lying between them. CDR3 DNA sequence: TGTGCCAGCAGCCCCGCGAGAGCTAACTATGGCTACACCTTC. Encoded protein: CASSPARANYGYTF.

The chain is built from TRBV7-9 and TRBJ1-1, with D uncertain. The CDR3 has 12 amino acids. Trimming cost V 3 bases and J 8 bases, with 10 bases left between them. Per germline, CDR1 SEHNR and CDR2 FQNEAQ (reference sequence). CDR3 protein: CASSFDWPEAFF. DNA of the CDR3: TGTGCCAGCAGCTTCGACTGGCCCGAAGCTTTCTTT.